The clone carrying this T cell receptor (beta chain) was seen ten or more times. Antigen unknown. It was RNA transcripts that yielded the amplified TCR beta CDR3 regions. Initially, a first-round RT-PCR of the TCR CDR3 employed the HTBI primer set. One entry per CDR3 protein, called by TCRdb with MiXCR from the multiplex PCR reads. This sample has fewer than 350,000 distinct CDR3 sequences, with about 19% found just once. Germline values: CDR1 MDHEN, CDR2 SYDVKM. This CDR3 comprises 16 residues. With V trimmed by 4 bases and J by 5 bases, 8 bases remained unmatched. Fresh peripheral blood, less than 11 ml of it, supplied the PBMCs. This specimen comes from a study of T cells in Graves' hyperthyroidism and ophthalmopathy. Study findings and constraints: Model predictions of ophthalmopathy came a median about 6.3 months before onset. Clonotypes that were expanded in thyroid above 0.001 mostly appeared in blood too.

This rearrangement joins TRBV28 to TRBJ2-2; TRBD2 matches 9 bases. This TCR was recovered from a man aged 50-59 years with Graves' ophthalmopathy. Source material: blood. CDR3 DNA sequence: TGTGCCAGCAGTTGGCGCGGGAGGGCGGGAACCGGGGAGCTGTTTTTT. Translating gives CASSWRGRAGTGELFF. Complete variable domain (other parts from reference TRBV28 and TRBJ2-2): DVKVTQSSRYLVKRTGEKVFLECVQDMDHENMFWYRQDPGLGLRLIYFSYDVKMKEKGDIPEGYSVSREKKERFSLILESASTNQTSMYLCASSWRGRAGTGELFFGEGSRLTVL.